Sequencing of this T cell receptor (beta chain) was carried out in a study of T cells in women clearing cervical HPV infection. Study as a whole: Women with histologically confirmed HPV16-related CIN3 or worse, 2 with invasive cancer, served as cases. HLA type could not be excluded as a confounder.

Average input was around 1,100 ng genomic DNA for immunoSEQ TCR beta CDR3 amplification. Repertoires were generated with immunoSEQ multiplex PCR, while TCRdb's copy carries only in-frame clones and drops some. This sample contains about 30,000 clones. With V trimmed by 4 bases and J by 8 bases, 8 bases remained unmatched. The CDR3 contains 15 residues. Per germline, CDR1 SEHNR and CDR2 FQNEAQ (reference sequence). HPV was found by MY09/MY11 PCR and dot-blot genotyping. A remark on this clone: The read terminates 3 residues ahead of where the CDR3 ends, so the germline J gene completes it.

The receptor was isolated from a woman aged 18 to 75 with a cervical HPV16 infection that either progressed to CIN3+ or cleared (not recorded which). Sample: blood buffy coat. The chain has TRBV7-9 and TRBJ2-1, with TRBD1 matching 10 bases. The CDR3 sequence: CASSSDRGRRDEQFF. The part of the CDR3 DNA that was read is TGTGCCAGCAGCTCTGACAGGGGGCGACGGGATGAG.